These T cell receptor beta chains were read from a single sample in a study of blood T cell repertoires in COVID-19. Method: immunoSEQ multiplex PCR; TCRdb's copy keeps in-frame clones and lacks some. The data show 250,000 or so clones, about 90% seen once. The specimen was peripheral blood. These receptors originate from a man between 60 and 75 years old with acute or convalescent COVID-19. The CDR3 runs from the conserved cysteine through the conserved F or W. The order of the fields is J gene, V gene, D gene, CDR3 DNA, CDR3 protein. A D gene is named only where the DNA matches it firmly.

TRBJ2-7,TRBV10-3,.,TGTGCCATCAGTGATCTAGCCACACCCGCCTCCACCTACGAGCAGTACTTC,CAISDLATPASTYEQYF
TRBJ1-3,TRBV11-3,.,TGTGCCAGCAGCTTAGTTGGAGACTCTGGAAACACCATATATTTT,CASSLVGDSGNTIYF
TRBJ2-3,TRBV5-4,.,TGTGCCAGCAGCTTGTGGCAGGGTATAGATACGCAGTATTTT,CASSLWQGIDTQYF
TRBJ2-3,TRBV4-1,.,TGCGCCAGCAGCCAAGGGCGGGGAAGGGGCACAGATACGCAGTATTTT,CASSQGRGRGTDTQYF
TRBJ1-2,TRBV6-1,.,TGTGCCAGCAGTGAAGCTGGGACAAGAAATGGCTACACCTTC,CASSEAGTRNGYTF
TRBJ1-2,TRBV2,.,TGTGCCAGCAGTCCGAGGCCCTGGGATGGCTACACCTTC,CASSPRPWDGYTF
TRBJ2-7,TRBV7-6,TRBD1,TGTGCCAGCAGCAAAAAGACAGGGGCAGGGGGCGAGCAGTACTTC,CASSKKTGAGGEQYF
TRBJ2-6,TRBV6-6,TRBD1,TGTGCCAGCAGTCCCCACCGACAGGGGGCAGCTGGGGCCAACGTCCTGACTTTC,CASSPHRQGAAGANVLTF
TRBJ2-3,TRBV7-8,.,TGTGCCAGCAGCTTAGTGTTATTCCCCACAGATACGCAGTATTTT,CASSLVLFPTDTQYF
TRBJ2-1,TRBV5-1,TRBD2,TGCGCCAGCAGCATCGGGACTAGCGGGTTTAGCTCCTACAATGAGCAGTTCTTC,CASSIGTSGFSSYNEQFF
TRBJ2-5,TRBV30,.,TGTGCCTGGAGCCCAGGGATTGGAGAGACCCAGTACTTC,CAWSPGIGETQYF
TRBJ2-7,TRBV7-9,TRBD1,TGTGCCAGCAGCTTTTCCGGGACAGCGTCCTACGAGCAGTACTTC,CASSFSGTASYEQYF
TRBJ2-3,TRBV6-2/TRBV6-3,TRBD2,TGTGCCAGCAGTTACTCTTCTAGCGGGGTAACACCTCACACAGATACGCAGTATTTT,CASSYSSSGVTPHTDTQYF
TRBJ2-7,TRBV5-4,TRBD2,TGTGCCAGCAGCGCGGGACTAGCGGACTCCTACGAGCAGTACTTC,CASSAGLADSYEQYF
TRBJ2-7,TRBV9,TRBD1,TGTGCCAGCAGCGCCGAGGACAGGAGACCCTACGAGCAGTACTTC,CASSAEDRRPYEQYF
TRBJ2-7,TRBV5-4,TRBD2,TGTGCCAGCAGCTTAGGGCTAGCGGGAGGGAACCACGAGCAGTACTTC,CASSLGLAGGNHEQYF
TRBJ2-5,TRBV6-5,TRBD1,TGTGCCAGCAGCGCCGGGACAGGGCTTCGGGGGACCCAGTACTTC,CASSAGTGLRGTQYF
TRBJ2-2,TRBV6-1,TRBD2,TGTGCCAGCAGTGAAAGGAGGGGACTAGTCGGGACCGGGGAGCTGTTTTTT,CASSERRGLVGTGELFF
TRBJ1-2,TRBV19,TRBD1,TGTGCCAGTAGTAGCCCCTGGCAGGGGGAGAATGGCTACACCTTC,CASSSPWQGENGYTF
TRBJ1-3,TRBV9,.,TGTGCCAGCAGCCCTCCGGACAGAGGAAACACCATATATTTT,CASSPPDRGNTIYF
TRBJ2-5,TRBV28,.,TGTGCCAGCAGTTCCCCCGACGGGGGAGAGACCCAGTACTTC,CASSSPDGGETQYF
TRBJ2-7,TRBV7-2,.,TGTGCCAGCAGCTTAGCTGGGGGACAAAACTCCTACGAGCAGTACTTC,CASSLAGGQNSYEQYF
TRBJ2-5,TRBV9,TRBD2,TGTGCCAGCAGCCCCCCGCGGGCTAGCGGTCCTCAAGAGACCCAGTACTTC,CASSPPRASGPQETQYF
TRBJ2-5,TRBV18,.,TGTGCCAGCTCACCACAGAGCCAAGAGACCCAGTACTTC,CASSPQSQETQYF
TRBJ2-1,TRBV19,.,TGTGCCAGTAGTGTGGCGAGCGATAGCTCCTACAATGAGCAGTTCTTC,CASSVASDSSYNEQFF